This T cell receptor (beta chain) appears in the sequencing data of a study of T-cell memory formation after mild COVID-19. Across the whole study: Most TCR clusters belonged to a single donor.

Employing constant-segment primers, 5'RACE generated TCR alpha and TCR beta cDNA libraries bearing sample barcodes and UMIs. TCRdb analysed the 5' RACE reads with MiXCR anew, one entry per CDR3 protein. The repertoire has some 120,000 distinct CDR3 sequences, around 15% of them found once; the top ten carry about 5.2%. The CDR3 runs 14 residues. Germline assignment: CDR1 SGHDT and CDR2 YYEEEE. V lost 1 base and J 4 bases, leaving 11 bases between the germline ends. Remarks on this clonotype: What it binds is not known.

The study's findings and limits: A second wave expanding day 15 to 37 was CD4+-biased; contracting clones were balanced. Among clones peaking at day 37 in the second wave, SARS-CoV-2 specificity remained unconfirmed.

The V call is TRBV5-6, the J call TRBJ2-5; maybe TRBD1 (5 bases). This clonotype originated in a man younger than 30 who had mild COVID-19 (a few samples of this study predate the infection). Cell type and time point are not known. Sequences were obtained from PBMCs or a T cell subset sorted from them (not recorded which). The CDR3 nucleotides are TGTGCCAGCAGCTTGCCAGGGTTGGGAGAGACCCAGTACTTC. Amino acids: CASSLPGLGETQYF.